This TCR beta chain was obtained from a study of CD8+CD57+ T cells in acquired aplastic anemia. Whole-study context: The sorted CD4+ and CD8+ cells yielded an average roughly 3 ug of DNA. Study results and limitations: The same twenty-nine CD8+ CDR3 sequences occurred in patients and in controls.

Those patients picked for sequencing had displayed CD8+CD57+ cell expansion on flow cytometry. The patients all had a severe acquired aplastic anemia diagnosis. There was no therapy given to any patient before the blood sampling took place. This clonotype was counted at least ten times. What it recognizes is unknown. Investigators profiled TCR beta VDJ and CDR3 from genomic DNA template. TCRdb processed the reads anew with MiXCR; each CDR3 protein has one entry. The sample holds 150,000 or so distinct CDR3 sequences, about 52% seen once. The CDR3 covers 15 residues. V was pared by 7 bases and J by 0 bases, with 14 bases between. Germline CDR1 is SNHLY and CDR2 is FYNNEI.

The rearrangement joins TRBV2 to TRBJ2-3; the D gene is possibly TRBD1 (5 bases). The specimen sequenced was sorted CD4+, CD8+, or CD8+CD57+ T cells (not recorded which) from PBMCs. This clonotype was obtained from a human donor with aplastic anemia. The CDR3, as DNA: TGTGCCAGCACCACAGGTGATTCTAGCACAGATACGCAGTATTTT. Translating it yields CASTTGDSSTDTQYF.